This T cell receptor (beta chain) originates from a study of shared clonotypes between healthy human individuals. Naive CD4+ cells were CD45RA-selected; the remaining cells were memory. Germline CDR1 reads SGHTA; CDR2 reads FQGNSA. V dropped 1 base and J dropped 10 bases, with 11 bases sitting between them. The CDR3 is 13 residues long. TCRdb's copy holds only in-frame clones and misses some; the assay was immunoSEQ multiplex PCR. The sample has about 2.3 million clones; under 95% are singletons. This TCR derives from a man younger than 35 in good health. Some clones in this sample may be carry-over from other donors' samples. The sequenced sample was naive CD4+ T cells from PBMCs. As to subset: CD45RA+ positively selected. The chain links TRBV7-2 to TRBJ2-1; no definite D call. Written as DNA, the CDR3 is TGTGCCAGCAGCTTAGGCCGGTTACAGGAGCAGTTCTTC. It specifies CASSLGRLQEQFF. Based on the CDR3 plus reference TRBV7-2 and TRBJ2-1, the full variable domain is GAGVSQSPSNKVTEKGKDVELRCDPISGHTALYWYRQSLGQGLEFLIYFQGNSAPDKSGLPSDRFSAERTGGSVSTLTIQRTQQEDSAVYLCASSLGRLQEQFFGPGTRLTVL.